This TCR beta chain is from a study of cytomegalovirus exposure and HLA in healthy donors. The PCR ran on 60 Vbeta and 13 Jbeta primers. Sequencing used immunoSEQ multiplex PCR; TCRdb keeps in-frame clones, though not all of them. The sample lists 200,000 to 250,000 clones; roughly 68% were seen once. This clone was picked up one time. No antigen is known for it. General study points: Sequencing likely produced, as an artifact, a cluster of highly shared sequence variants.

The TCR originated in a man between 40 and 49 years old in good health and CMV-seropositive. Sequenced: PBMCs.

This chain's CDR3 is CASSPQSGELFF. CDR3 nucleotide sequence: TGTGCCAGCAGCCCACAAAGCGGGGAGCTGTTTTTT. The chain recombines TRBV7-6 with TRBJ2-2; the D is unclear. The CDR3 length is 12 residues. Trimming cost V 5 bases and J 7 bases, with 8 bases left between them. CDR1 and CDR2 (germline): SGHVS, FNYEAQ.